This T cell receptor beta chain was recorded in a study of blood T cell repertoires in COVID-19. Study at large: There were acute and convalescent COVID-19 samples, and they came from the United States, Italy and Spain. The cDNA or gDNA used as material had been derived from T cells, B-cell-depleted T cells, or PBMCs.

Clones were read by immunoSEQ multiplex PCR, and TCRdb kept only the in-frame ones, dropping some. The data contain roughly 120,000 clones, roughly 76% of them singletons. The sequence was obtained from a woman aged 55-69 years with acute or convalescent COVID-19. Source material: peripheral blood.

The CDR3 loop is CASSGRGTTNYGYTF. The CDR3, as DNA: TGTGCCAGCAGCGGTCGGGGGACCACAAACTATGGCTACACCTTC. This chain uses TRBV7-9 with TRBJ1-2, with D perhaps matching TRBD1 (5 bases). Germline CDR1 is SEHNR and CDR2 is FQNEAQ (reference sequence). Between the trimmed V and J ends, which lost 5 bases and 2 bases, there was a span of 15 bases. This CDR3 has 15 amino acids.